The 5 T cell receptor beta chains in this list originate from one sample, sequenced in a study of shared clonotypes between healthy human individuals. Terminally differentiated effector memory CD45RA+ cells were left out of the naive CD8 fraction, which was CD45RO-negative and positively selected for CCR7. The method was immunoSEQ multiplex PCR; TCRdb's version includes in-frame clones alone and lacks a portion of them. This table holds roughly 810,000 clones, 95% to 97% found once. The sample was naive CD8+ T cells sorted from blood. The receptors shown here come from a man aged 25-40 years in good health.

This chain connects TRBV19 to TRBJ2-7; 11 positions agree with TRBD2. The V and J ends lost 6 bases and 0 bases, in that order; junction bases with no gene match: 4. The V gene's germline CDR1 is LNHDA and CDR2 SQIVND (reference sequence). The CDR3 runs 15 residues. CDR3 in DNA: TGTGCCAGTAGGATAACTAGCGGGAGCTCCTACGAGCAGTACTTC. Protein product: CASRITSGSSYEQYF.

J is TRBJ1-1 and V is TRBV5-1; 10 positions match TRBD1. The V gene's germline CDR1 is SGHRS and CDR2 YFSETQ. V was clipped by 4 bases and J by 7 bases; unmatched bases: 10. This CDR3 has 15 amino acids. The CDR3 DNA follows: TGCGCCAGCAGCGTTCCCGGGACAGGGGTCGTTGAAGCTTTCTTT. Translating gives CASSVPGTGVVEAFF. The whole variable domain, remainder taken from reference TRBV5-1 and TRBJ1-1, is KAGVTQTPRYLIKTRGQQVTLSCSPISGHRSVSWYQQTPGQGLQFLFEYFSETQRNKGNFPGRFSGRQFSNSRSEMNVSTLELGDSALYLCASSVPGTGVVEAFFGQGTRLTVV.

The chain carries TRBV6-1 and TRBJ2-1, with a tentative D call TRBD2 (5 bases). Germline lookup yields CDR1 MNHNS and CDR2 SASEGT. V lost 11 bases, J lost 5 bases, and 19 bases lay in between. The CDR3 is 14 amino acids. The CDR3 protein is CASGGSSVDNEQFF. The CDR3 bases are TGTGCCTCGGGCGGGTCAAGCGTCGACAATGAGCAGTTCTTC.

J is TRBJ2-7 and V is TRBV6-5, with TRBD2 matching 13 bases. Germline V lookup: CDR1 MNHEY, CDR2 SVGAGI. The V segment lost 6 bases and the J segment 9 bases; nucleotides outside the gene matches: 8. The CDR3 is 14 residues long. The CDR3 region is CASSPGTSGTTQYF. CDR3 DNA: TGTGCCAGCAGCCCCGGGACTAGCGGGACGACGCAGTACTTC.

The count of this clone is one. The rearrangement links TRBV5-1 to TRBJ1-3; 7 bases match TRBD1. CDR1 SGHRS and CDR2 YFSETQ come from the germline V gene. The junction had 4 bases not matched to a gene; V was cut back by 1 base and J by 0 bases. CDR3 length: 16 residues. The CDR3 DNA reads TGCGCCAGCAGCTTGCGACAGGGTCCCTCTGGAAACACCATATATTTT. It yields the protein CASSLRQGPSGNTIYF.